This T cell receptor (beta chain) is from a study of T cell responses to AZD1222 COVID-19 vaccine. The study's findings and limits: The donor group comprised mostly white British people and more females; the analysis possibly underestimated clonal diversity. A reported finding is that nearly half of spike-specific TCRs target unmutated variant regions. Only a handful of AZD1222 recipients, about six in all, had baseline seropositivity. No repertoire was sampled before or during the peak T cell response, only after it.

Assay used: immunoSEQ multiplex PCR; TCRdb lists only in-frame clones, some missing. This table has roughly 130,000 clones, approximately 88% appearing once. About this clone itself: Its antigen is not known.

The CDR3 is 19 amino acids. V shed 0 bases and J 1 base; nucleotides not matched to a gene: 10. The germline V gene has CDR1 SGHAT and CDR2 FQNNGV. The sample in question was peripheral blood, obtained on day 0 of AZD1222 vaccination. The receptor was derived from an adult in good health. This chain connects TRBV11-2 to TRBJ1-3; TRBD1 matches 9 bases. Written as DNA, the CDR3 is TGTGCCAGCAGCTTAGATATCGGGACAGGGAGATTATCTGGAAACACCATATATTTT. It encodes CASSLDIGTGRLSGNTIYF.